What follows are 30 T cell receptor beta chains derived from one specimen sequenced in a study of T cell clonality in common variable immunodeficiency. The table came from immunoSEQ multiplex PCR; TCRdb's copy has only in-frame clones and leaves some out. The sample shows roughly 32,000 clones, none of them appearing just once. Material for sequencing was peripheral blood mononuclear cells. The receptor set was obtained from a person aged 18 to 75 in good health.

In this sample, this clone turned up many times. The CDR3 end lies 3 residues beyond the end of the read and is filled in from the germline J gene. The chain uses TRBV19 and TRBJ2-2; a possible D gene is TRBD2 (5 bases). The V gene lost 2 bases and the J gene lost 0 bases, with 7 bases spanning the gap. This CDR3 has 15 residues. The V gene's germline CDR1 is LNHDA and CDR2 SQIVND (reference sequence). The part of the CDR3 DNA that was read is TGTGCCAGTAGTATAACGGGGACGAACACCGGGGAG. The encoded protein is CASSITGTNTGE. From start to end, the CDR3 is CASSITGTNTGELFF.

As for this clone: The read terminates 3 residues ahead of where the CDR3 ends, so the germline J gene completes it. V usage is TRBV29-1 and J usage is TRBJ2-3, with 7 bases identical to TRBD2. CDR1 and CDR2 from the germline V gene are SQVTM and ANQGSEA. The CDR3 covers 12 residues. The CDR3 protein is CSVRESQETQYF. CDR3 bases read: TGCAGCGTGCGGGAGTCGCAAGAGACG.

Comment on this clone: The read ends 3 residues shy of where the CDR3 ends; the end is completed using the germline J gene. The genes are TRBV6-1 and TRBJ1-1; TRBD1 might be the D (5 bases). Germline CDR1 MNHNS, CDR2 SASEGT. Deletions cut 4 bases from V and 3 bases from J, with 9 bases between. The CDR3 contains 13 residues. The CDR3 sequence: CASSVGGYTEAFF. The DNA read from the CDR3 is TGTGCCAGCAGTGTCGGGGGATACACTGAA.

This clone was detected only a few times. The covered CDR3 bases are TGTGCCTGGAGTCGTACTGAA. This codes for CAWSRTE. From start to end, the CDR3 is CAWSRTEAFF. The V call is TRBV30, the J call TRBJ1-1; D is unclear. Sequencing ends 3 residues short of the CDR3 end; the germline J gene provides the rest. The CDR3 loop spans 10 amino acids. Germline V CDR1 and CDR2: GTSNPN, SVGIG (reference sequence). The V gene lost 2 bases and the J gene lost 5 bases, with 3 bases spanning the gap.

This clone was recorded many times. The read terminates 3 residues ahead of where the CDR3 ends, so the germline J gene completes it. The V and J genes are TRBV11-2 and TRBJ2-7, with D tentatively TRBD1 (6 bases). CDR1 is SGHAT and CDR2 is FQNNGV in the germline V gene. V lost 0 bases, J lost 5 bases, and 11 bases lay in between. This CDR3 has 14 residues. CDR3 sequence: CASSLDSGADEQYF. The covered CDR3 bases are TGTGCCAGCAGCTTAGACTCAGGGGCCGACGAG.

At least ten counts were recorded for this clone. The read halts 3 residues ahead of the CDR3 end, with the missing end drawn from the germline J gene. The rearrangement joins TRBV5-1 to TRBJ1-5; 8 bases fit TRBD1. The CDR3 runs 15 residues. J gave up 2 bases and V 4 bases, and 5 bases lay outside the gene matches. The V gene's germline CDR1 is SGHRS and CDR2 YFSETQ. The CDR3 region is CASSEQGVRNQPQHF. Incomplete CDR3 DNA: TGCGCCAGCAGCGAACAGGGGGTCCGCAATCAGCCC.

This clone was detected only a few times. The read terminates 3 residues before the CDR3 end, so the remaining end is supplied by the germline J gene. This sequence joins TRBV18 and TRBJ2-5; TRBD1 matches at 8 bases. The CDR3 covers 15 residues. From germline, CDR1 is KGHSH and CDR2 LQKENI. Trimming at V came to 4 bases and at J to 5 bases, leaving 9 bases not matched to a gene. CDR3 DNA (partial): TGTGCCAGCTCACTACGGACAGGGCAGGACGAGACC. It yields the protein CASSLRTGQDET. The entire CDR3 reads CASSLRTGQDETQYF.

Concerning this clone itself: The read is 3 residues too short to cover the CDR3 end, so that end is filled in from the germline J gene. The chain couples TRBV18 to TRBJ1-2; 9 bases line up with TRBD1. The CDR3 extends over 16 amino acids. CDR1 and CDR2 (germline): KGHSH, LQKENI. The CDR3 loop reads CASSRSDGTGPNNYTF. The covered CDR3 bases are TGTGCCAGCTCACGAAGTGACGGGACAGGGCCTAATAAC.

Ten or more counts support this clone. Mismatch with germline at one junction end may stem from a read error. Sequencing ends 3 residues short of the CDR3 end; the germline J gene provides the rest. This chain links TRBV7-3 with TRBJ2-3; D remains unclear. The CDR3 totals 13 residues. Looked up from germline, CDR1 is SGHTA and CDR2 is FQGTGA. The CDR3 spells CASSLGYTDTQYF. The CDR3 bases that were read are TGTGCCAGCAGCTTAGGTTACACAGACACG.

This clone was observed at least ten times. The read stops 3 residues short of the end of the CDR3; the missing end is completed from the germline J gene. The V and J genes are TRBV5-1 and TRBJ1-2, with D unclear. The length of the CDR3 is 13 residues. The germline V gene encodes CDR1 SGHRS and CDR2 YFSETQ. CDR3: CASSLAVKGGYTF. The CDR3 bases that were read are TGCGCCAGCAGCTTGGCCGTAAAAGGGGGC.

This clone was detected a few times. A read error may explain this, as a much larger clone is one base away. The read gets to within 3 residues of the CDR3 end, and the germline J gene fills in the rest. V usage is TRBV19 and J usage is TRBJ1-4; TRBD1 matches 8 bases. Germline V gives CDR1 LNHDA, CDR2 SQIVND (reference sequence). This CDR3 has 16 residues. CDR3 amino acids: CASSIETGAGANVLFF. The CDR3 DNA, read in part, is TGTGCCAGTAGTATAGAGACAGGGGCCGGGGCCAACGTA.

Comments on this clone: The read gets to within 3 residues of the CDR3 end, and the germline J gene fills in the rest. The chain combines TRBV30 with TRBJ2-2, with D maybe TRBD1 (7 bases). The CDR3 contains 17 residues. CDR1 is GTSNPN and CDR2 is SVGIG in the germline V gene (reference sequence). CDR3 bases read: TGTGCCTGGAGTGAGGGGGCCGCGGGGAACTATAATTCACCG. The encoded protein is CAWSEGAAGNYNSP. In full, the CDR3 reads CAWSEGAAGNYNSPLFF.

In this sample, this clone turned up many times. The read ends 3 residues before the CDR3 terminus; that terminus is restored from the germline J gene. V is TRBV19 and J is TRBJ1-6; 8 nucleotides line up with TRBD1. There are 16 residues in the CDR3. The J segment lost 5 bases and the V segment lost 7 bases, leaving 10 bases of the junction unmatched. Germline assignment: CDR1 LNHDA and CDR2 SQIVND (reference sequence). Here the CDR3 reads CASTLADRGDNSPLHF. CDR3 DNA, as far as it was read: TGTGCCAGTACCCTAGCCGACAGGGGAGATAATTCACCC.

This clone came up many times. The CDR3 region is CASSPPAETQYF. The sequenced CDR3 bases are TGTGCCAGCTCACCACCGGCAGAGACC. The V and J genes are TRBV18 and TRBJ2-5, with D unclear. The CDR3 end is not reached by the read, which stops 3 residues before it; the germline J gene fills it in. Germline V lookup: CDR1 KGHSH, CDR2 LQKENI. This CDR3 is built from 12 residues. The V end was cut by 0 bases, the J end by 4 bases, with 3 bases between.

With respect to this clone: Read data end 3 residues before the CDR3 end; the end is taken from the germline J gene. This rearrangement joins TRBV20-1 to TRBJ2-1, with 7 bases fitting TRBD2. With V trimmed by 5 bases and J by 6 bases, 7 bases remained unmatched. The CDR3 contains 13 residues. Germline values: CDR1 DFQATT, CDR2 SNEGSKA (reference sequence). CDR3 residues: CSAALTSSNEQFF. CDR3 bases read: TGCAGTGCTGCCTTGACTAGCAGCAATGAG.

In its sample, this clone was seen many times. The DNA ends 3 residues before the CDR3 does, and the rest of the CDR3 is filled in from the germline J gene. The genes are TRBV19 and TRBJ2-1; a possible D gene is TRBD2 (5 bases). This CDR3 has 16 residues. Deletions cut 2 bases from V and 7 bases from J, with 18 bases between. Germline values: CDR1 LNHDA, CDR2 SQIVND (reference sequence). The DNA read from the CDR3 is TGTGCCAGTAGTATAAGCCTAGCAACTTCTGATAATGAG. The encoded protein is CASSISLATSDNE. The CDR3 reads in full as CASSISLATSDNEQFF.

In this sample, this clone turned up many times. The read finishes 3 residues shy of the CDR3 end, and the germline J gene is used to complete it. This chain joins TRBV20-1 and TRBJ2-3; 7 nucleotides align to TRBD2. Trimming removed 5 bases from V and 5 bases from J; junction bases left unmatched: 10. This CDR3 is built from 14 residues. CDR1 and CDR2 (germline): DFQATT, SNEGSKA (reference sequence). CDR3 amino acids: CSAVRRAGRDTQYF. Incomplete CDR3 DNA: TGCAGTGCTGTCCGGCGAGCGGGAAGAGATACG.

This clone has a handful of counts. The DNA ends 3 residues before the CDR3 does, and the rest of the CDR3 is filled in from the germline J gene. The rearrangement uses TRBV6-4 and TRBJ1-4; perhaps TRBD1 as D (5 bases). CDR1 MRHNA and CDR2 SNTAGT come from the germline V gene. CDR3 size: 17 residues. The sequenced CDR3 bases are TGTGCCAGCAGTGACCGACTTGTTAGCTCTGGGGCCAACGTA. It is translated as CASSDRLVSSGANV. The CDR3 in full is CASSDRLVSSGANVLFF.

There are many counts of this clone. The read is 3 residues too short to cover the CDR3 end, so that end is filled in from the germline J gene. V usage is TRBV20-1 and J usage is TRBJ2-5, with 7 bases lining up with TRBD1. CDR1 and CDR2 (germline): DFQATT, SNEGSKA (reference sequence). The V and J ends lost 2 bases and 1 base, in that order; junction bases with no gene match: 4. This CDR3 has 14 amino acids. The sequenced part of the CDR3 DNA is TGCAGTGCTAGACCCCCAGGGGGCCAAGAGACC. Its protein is CSARPPGGQET. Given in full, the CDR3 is CSARPPGGQETQYF.

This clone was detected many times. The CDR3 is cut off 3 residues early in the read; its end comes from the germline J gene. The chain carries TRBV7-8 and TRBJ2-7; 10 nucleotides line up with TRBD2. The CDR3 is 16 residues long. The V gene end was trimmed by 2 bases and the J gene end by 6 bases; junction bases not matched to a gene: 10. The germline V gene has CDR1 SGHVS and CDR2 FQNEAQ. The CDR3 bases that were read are TGTGCCAGCAGCTTAAGTTCTAGCGGGAGCTTAAGCGAG. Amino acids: CASSLSSSGSLSE. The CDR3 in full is CASSLSSSGSLSEQYF.

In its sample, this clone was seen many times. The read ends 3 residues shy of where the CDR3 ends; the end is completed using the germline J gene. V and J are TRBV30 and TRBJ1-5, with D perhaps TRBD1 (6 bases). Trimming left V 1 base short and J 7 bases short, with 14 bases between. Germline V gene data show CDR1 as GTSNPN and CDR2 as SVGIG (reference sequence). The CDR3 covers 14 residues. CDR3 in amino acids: CAWSDSGASQPQHF. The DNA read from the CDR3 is TGTGCCTGGAGTGATTCAGGGGCTAGCCAGCCC. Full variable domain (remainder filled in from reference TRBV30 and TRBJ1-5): SQTIHQWPATLVQPVGSPLSLECTVEGTSNPNLYWYRQAAGRGLQLLFYSVGIGQISSEVPQNLSASRPQDRQFILSSKKLLLSDSGFYLCAWSDSGASQPQHFGDGTRLSIL.

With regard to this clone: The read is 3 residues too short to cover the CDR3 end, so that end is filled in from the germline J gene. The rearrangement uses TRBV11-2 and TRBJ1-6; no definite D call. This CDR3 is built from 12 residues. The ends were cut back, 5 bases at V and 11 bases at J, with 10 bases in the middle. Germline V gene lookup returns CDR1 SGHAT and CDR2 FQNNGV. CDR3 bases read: TGTGCCAGCAGCCAGGAAATTCCACCC. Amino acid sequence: CASSQEIPP. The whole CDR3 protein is CASSQEIPPLHF.

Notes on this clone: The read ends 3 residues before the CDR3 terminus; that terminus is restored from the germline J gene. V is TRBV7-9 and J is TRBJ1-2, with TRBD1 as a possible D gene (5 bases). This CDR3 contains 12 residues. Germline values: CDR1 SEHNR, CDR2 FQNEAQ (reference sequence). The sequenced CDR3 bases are TGTGCCAGCAGCTTGGACGGACACGGC. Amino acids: CASSLDGHG. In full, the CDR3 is CASSLDGHGYTF.

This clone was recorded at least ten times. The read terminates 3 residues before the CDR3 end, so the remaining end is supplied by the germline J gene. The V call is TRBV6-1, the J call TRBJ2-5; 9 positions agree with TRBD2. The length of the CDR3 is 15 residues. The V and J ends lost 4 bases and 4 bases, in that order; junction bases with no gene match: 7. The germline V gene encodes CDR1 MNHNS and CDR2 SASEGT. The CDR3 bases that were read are TGTGCCAGCAGTGCGGGACTAGCTAACGGAGAGACC. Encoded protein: CASSAGLANGET. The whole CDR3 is CASSAGLANGETQYF.

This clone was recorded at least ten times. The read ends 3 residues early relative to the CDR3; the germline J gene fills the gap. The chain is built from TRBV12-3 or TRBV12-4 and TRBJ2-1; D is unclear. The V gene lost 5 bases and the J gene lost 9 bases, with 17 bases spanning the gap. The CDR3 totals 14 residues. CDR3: CASSTTSLNAEQFF. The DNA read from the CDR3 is TGTGCCAGCAGTACAACCTCCTTGAACGCTGAG.

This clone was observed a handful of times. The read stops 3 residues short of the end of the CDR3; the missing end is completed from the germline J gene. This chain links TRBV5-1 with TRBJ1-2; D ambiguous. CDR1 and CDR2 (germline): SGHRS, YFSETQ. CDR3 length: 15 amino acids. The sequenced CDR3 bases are TGCGCCAGCAGTTCAGATTTAGCGGGAGGAGAGACC. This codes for CASSSDLAGGET. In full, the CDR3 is CASSSDLAGGETYTF.

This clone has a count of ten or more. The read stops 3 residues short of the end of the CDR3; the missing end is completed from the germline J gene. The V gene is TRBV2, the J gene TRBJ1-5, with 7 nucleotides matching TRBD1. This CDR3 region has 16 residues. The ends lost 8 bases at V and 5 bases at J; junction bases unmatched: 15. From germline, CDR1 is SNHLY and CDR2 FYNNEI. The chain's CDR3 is CASEGGQSQGYQPQHF. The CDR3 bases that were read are TGTGCCAGCGAAGGGGGCCAATCACAGGGGTATCAGCCC.

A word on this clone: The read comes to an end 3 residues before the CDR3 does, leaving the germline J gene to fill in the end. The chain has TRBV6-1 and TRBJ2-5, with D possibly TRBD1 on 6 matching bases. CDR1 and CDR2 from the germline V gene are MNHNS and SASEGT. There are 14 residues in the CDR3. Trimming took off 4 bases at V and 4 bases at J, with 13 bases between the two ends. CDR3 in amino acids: CASSAYTGRETQYF. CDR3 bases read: TGTGCCAGCAGTGCGTATACAGGGAGAGAGACC.

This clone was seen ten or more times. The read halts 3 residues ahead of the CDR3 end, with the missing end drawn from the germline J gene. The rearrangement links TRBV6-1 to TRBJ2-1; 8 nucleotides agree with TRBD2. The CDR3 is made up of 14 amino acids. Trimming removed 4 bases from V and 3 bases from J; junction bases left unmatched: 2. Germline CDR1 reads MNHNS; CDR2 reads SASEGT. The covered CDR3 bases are TGTGCCAGCAGTGTTACTAGCGGCTACAATGAG. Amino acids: CASSVTSGYNE. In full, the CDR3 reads CASSVTSGYNEQFF.

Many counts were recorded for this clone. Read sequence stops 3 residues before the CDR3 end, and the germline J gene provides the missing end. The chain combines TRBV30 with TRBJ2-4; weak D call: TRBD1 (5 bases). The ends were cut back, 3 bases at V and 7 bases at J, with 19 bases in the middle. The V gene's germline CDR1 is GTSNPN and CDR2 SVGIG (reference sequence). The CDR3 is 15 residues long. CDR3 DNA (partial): TGTGCCTGGAGCAGGGTCCCCTGGGGAAACAACATT. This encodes CAWSRVPWGNNI. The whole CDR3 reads CAWSRVPWGNNIQYF. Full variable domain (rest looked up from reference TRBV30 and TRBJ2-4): SQTIHQWPATLVQPVGSPLSLECTVEGTSNPNLYWYRQAAGRGLQLLFYSVGIGQISSEVPQNLSASRPQDRQFILSSKKLLLSDSGFYLCAWSRVPWGNNIQYFGAGTRLSVL.